This TCR beta chain appears in the sequencing data of a study of beta chain features in type 1 diabetes. Trimming took 5 bases from V and 3 from J; bases not matched to a gene: 5. Germline CDR1 SGHTA, CDR2 FQGNSA. This CDR3 comprises 16 residues. Study-wide findings and caveats: PCR might pick shorter templates more often, in the same way for patients and controls. There was a possibility that cDNA sequencing over-represented cells with high TCR expression.

On this clone itself: Its antigen remains unknown.

Investigators reverse transcribed all isolated RNA, so they sequenced expressed TCRB transcripts. The protocol was immunoSEQ multiplex PCR, while the TCRdb copy is restricted to in-frame clones and leaves out a portion. There are roughly 330,000 clones in the sample; 9.5% to 11% occur only once, and roughly 0.016% lies in the top ten. The sequenced material came from naive CD4+ T cells from blood. The chain employs TRBV7-2 and TRBJ2-1; 12 positions agree with TRBD2. This TCR was recovered from a woman younger than 45 in good health. CDR3 in amino acids: CASSTRTSGIYNEQFF. CDR3 in DNA: TGTGCCAGCAGCACGCGGACTAGCGGGATCTACAATGAGCAGTTCTTC.